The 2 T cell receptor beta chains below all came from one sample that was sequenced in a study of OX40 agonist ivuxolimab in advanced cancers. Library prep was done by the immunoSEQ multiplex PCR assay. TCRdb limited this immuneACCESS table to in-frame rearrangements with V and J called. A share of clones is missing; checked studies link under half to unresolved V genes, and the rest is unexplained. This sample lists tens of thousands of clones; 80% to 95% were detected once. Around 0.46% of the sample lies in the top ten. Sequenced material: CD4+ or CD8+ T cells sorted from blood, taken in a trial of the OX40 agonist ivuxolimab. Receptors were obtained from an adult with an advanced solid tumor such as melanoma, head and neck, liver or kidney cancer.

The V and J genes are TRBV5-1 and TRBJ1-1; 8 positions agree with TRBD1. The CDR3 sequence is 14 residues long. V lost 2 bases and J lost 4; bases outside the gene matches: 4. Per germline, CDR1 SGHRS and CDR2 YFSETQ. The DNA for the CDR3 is TGCGCCAGCAGCTTAGGACAGGGCATCACTGAAGCTTTCTTT. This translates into CASSLGQGITEAFF. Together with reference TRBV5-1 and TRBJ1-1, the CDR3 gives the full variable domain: KAGVTQTPRYLIKTRGQQVTLSCSPISGHRSVSWYQQTPGQGLQFLFEYFSETQRNKGNFPGRFSGRQFSNSRSEMNVSTLELGDSALYLCASSLGQGITEAFFGQGTRLTVV.

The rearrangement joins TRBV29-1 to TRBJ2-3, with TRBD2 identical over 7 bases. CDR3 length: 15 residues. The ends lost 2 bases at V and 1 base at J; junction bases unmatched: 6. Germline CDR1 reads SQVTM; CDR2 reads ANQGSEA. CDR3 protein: CSVEKGGRGTDTQYF. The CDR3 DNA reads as TGCAGCGTTGAAAAGGGCGGGAGAGGCACAGATACGCAGTATTTT.